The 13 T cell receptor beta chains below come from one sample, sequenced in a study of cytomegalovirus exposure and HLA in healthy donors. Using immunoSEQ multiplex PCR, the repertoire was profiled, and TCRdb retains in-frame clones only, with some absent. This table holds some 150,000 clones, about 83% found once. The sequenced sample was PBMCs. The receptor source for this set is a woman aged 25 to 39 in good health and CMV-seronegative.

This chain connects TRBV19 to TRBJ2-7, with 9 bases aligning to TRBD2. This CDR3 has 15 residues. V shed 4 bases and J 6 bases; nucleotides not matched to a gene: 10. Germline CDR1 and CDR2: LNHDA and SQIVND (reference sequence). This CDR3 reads CASSTAGGLWSEQYF. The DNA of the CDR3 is TGTGCCAGTAGTACAGCGGGGGGTTTGTGGAGCGAGCAGTACTTC.

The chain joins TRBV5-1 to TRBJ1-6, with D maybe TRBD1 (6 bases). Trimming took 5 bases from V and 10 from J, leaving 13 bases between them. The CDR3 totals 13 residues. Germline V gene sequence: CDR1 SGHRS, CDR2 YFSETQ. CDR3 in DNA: TGCGCCAGCAGGGCTGAACAGGGATCACCCCTCCACTTT. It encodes CASRAEQGSPLHF.

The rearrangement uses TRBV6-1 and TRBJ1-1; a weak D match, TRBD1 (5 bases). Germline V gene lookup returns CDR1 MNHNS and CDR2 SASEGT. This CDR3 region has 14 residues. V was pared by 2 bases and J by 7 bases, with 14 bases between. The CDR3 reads CASSEFGGGIEAFF. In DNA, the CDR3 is TGTGCCAGCAGTGAATTTGGGGGAGGCATTGAAGCTTTCTTT.

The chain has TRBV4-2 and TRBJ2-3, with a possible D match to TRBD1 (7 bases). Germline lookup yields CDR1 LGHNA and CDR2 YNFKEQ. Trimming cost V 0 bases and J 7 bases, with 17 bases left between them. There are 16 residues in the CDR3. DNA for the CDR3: TGTGCCAGCAGCCAAGATGGGGGGACAGATATAAATACGCAGTATTTT. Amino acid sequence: CASSQDGGTDINTQYF.

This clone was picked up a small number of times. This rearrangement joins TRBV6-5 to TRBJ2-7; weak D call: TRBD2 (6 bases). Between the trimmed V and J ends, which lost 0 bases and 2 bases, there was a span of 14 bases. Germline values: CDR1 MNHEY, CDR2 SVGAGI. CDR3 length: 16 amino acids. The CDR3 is CASSYSWRDSTYEQYF. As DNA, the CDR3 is TGTGCCAGCAGTTACTCGTGGAGGGATTCGACCTACGAGCAGTACTTC.

The CDR3 protein is CSVTGRANTEAFF. The CDR3 DNA is TGCAGCGTCACCGGGAGGGCGAACACTGAAGCTTTCTTT. The chain employs TRBV29-1 and TRBJ1-1; D is undetermined. This CDR3 has 13 amino acids. Trimming cost V 6 bases and J 1 base, with 12 bases left between them. CDR1 is SQVTM, CDR2 ANQGSEA, per germline.

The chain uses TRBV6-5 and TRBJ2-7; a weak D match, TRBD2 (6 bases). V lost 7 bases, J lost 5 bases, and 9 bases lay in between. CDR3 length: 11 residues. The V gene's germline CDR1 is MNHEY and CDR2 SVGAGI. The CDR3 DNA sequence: TGTGCCAGCACAGGGACTGACGAGCAGTACTTC. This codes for CASTGTDEQYF.

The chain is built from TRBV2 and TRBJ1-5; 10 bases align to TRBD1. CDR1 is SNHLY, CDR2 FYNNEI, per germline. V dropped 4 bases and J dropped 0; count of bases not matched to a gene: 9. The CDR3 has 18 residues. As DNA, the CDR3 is TGTGCCAGCAGTGGGGGGGGGACAGGGGTTTATAGCAATCAGCCCCAGCATTTT. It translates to CASSGGGTGVYSNQPQHF. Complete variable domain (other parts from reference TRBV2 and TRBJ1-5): EPEVTQTPSHQVTQMGQEVILRCVPISNHLYFYWYRQILGQKVEFLVSFYNNEISEKSEIFDDQFSVERPDGSNFTLKIRSTKLEDSAMYFCASSGGGTGVYSNQPQHFGDGTRLSIL.

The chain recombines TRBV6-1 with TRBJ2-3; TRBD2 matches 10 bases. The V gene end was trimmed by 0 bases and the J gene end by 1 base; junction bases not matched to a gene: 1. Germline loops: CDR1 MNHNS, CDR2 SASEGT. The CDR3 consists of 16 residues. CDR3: CASSEASGGGTDTQYF. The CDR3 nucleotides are TGTGCCAGCAGTGAAGCAAGCGGGGGGGGCACAGATACGCAGTATTTT.

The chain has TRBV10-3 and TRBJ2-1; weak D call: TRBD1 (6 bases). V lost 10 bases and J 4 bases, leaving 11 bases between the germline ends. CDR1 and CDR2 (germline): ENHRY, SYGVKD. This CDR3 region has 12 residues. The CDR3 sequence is CATRQAYNEQFF. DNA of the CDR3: TGTGCCACGAGACAGGCGTACAATGAGCAGTTCTTC.

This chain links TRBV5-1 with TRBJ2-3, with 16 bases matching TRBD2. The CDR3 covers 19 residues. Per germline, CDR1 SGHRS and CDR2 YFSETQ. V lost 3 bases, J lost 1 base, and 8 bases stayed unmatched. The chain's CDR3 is CASSSGLAGGSGGTDTQYF. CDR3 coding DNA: TGCGCCAGCAGCTCGGGACTAGCGGGGGGGTCTGGTGGCACAGATACGCAGTATTTT.

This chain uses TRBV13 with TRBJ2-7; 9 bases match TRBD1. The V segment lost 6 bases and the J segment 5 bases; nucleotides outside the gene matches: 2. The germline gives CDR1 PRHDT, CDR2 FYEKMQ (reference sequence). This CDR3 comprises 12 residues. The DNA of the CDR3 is TGTGCCAGCAGGGGACAGGGCCACGAGCAGTACTTC. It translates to CASRGQGHEQYF.

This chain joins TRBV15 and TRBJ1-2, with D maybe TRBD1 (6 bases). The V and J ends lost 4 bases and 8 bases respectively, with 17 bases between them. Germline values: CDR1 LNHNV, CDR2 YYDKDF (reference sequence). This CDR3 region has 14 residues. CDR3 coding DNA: TGTGCCACCAGCATTGACAGGCCAAAAGGCGGCTACACCTTC. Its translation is CATSIDRPKGGYTF.